This TCR beta chain was captured by sequencing in a study of blood T cells in healthy people across ages. Isolated PBMCs totaled at least 7 million in each sample. The use of a sample-barcoded 5' primer and a J-beta primer mix characterized a second PCR of roughly 6 to 12 cycles. There were at least 3 million CDR3-containing paired-end reads obtained from each sample. TCRdb re-analysed the 5' RACE reads in MiXCR, keeping a single row per CDR3 protein. In the table there are 450,000 to 700,000 distinct CDR3 sequences, 27% of which are singletons. Study conclusions and caveats: The unsorted PBMCs prevented any conclusive comparison of naive versus antigen-experienced cells. Per-million-T-cell TCR beta diversity fell roughly linearly with age.

As concerns this clonotype: Its antigen remains unidentified.

This TCR was recovered from an older woman in good health. Sequencing used blood.

The CDR3: CATSDSGPNNLNEQFF. The CDR3 DNA is TGTGCCACCAGTGACTCGGGACCTAATAACTTGAATGAGCAGTTCTTC. The V and J genes are TRBV24-1 and TRBJ2-1; D may correspond to TRBD1 or TRBD2 (5 bases each). This CDR3 has 16 amino acids. The V gene's germline CDR1 is KGHDR and CDR2 SFDVKD. V was trimmed by 4 bases and J by 7 bases, leaving 19 bases between them.